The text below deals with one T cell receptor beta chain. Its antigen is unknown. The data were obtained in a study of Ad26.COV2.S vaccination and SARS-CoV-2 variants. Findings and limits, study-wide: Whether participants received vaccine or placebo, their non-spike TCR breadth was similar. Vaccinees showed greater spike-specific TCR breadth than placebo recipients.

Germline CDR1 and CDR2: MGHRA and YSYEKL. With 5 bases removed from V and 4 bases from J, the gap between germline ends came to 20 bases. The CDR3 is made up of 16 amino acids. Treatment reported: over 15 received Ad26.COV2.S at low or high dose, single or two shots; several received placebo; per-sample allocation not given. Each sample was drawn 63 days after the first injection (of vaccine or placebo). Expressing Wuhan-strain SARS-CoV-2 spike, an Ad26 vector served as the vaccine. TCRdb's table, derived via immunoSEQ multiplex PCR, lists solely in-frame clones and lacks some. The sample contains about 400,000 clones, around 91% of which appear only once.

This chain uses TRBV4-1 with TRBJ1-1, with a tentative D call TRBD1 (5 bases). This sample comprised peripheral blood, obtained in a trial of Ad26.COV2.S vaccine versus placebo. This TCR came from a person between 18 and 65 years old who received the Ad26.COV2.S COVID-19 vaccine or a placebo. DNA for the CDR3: TGCGCCAGCAGCAAGTGGTTCAGGGTCCGGGGCACTGAAGCTTTCTTT. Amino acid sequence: CASSKWFRVRGTEAFF.